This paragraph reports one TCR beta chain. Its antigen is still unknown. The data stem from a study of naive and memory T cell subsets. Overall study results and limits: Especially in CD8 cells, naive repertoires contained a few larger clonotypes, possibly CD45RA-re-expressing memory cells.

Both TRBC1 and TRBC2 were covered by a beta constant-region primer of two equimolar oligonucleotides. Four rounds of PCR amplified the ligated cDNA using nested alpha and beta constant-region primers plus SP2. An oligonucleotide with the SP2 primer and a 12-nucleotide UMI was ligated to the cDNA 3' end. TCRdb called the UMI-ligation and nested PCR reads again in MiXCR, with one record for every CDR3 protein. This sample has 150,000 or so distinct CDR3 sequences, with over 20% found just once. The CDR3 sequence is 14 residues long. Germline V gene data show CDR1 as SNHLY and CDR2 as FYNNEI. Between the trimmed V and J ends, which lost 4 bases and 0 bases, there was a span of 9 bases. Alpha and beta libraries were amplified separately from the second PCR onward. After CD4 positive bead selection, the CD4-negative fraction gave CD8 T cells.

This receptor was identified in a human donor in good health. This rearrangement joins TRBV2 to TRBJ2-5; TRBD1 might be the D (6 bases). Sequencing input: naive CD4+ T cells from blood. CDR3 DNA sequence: TGTGCCAGCAGTGGCGGACAGTACCAAGAGACCCAGTACTTC. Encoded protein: CASSGGQYQETQYF.